Each of the 14 T cell receptor beta chains below was sequenced from the same sample in a study of T cell responses to AZD1222 COVID-19 vaccine. Here immunoSEQ multiplex PCR was the method, and the copy in TCRdb shows in-frame clones only, minus some. This table holds some 130,000 clones, around 86% found once. The material sequenced was peripheral blood, taken on day 0 of AZD1222 vaccination. The receptors stem from an adult in good health.

The CDR3: CASSPGRGVSYEQYF. The DNA of the CDR3 is TGTGCCAGTAGTCCCGGCAGGGGCGTTTCCTACGAGCAGTACTTC. This chain links TRBV19 with TRBJ2-7; weak D call: TRBD1 (6 bases). The CDR3 contains 15 residues. Germline V CDR1 and CDR2: LNHDA, SQIVND (reference sequence). Trimming stripped 5 bases from V and 1 base from J, with 15 bases between. The full variable domain, its missing parts supplied by reference TRBV19 and TRBJ2-7, is DGGITQSPKYLFRKEGQNVTLSCEQNLNHDAMYWYRQDPGQGLRLIYYSQIVNDFQKGDIAEGYSVSREKKESFPLTVTSAQKNPTAFYLCASSPGRGVSYEQYFGPGTRLTVT.

Comment on this clone: Other DNA sequences from this sample encode an identical CDR3 as well. V is TRBV19 and J is TRBJ1-2, with D uncertain. V shed 3 bases and J shed 2 bases, with 7 bases lying between them. CDR1 is LNHDA and CDR2 is SQIVND in the germline V gene (reference sequence). This CDR3 spans 13 amino acids. The CDR3 nucleotides are TGTGCCAGTAGTATCCGGGGAAACTATGGCTACACCTTC. Its translation is CASSIRGNYGYTF.

The chain has TRBV11-2 and TRBJ1-2; possible D gene TRBD1, 6 bases. The CDR3 runs 14 residues. The V end lost 5 bases, the J end lost 4 bases, and 14 bases lay between the germline ends. Per the germline V gene, CDR1 is SGHAT and CDR2 is FQNNGV. The chain's CDR3 is CASSVRQALYGYTF. The DNA of the CDR3 is TGTGCCAGCAGCGTAAGACAGGCCCTCTATGGCTACACCTTC.

This clone was counted only a few times. The chain recombines TRBV11-2 with TRBJ1-5, with D tentatively TRBD1 (5 bases). The germline gives CDR1 SGHAT, CDR2 FQNNGV. The CDR3 consists of 15 residues. Between the trimmed V and J ends, which lost 5 bases and 1 base, there was a span of 12 bases. The CDR3 coding sequence is TGTGCCAGCAGCCCGGACGAGGGGAGCAATCAGCCCCAGCATTTT. This codes for CASSPDEGSNQPQHF.

This chain uses TRBV5-6 with TRBJ1-1; TRBD1 agrees at 8 bases. V dropped 3 bases and J dropped 7; count of bases not matched to a gene: 8. The V gene's germline CDR1 is SGHDT and CDR2 YYEEEE. There are 14 residues in the CDR3. For the CDR3, the DNA is TGTGCCAGCAGCTCAGGGACAGGCCGCCTTGAAGCTTTCTTT. This codes for CASSSGTGRLEAFF. Supplemented by reference TRBV5-6 and TRBJ1-1, the full variable domain reads DAGVTQSPTHLIKTRGQQVTLRCSPKSGHDTVSWYQQALGQGPQFIFQYYEEEERQRGNFPDRFSGHQFPNYSSELNVNALLLGDSALYLCASSSGTGRLEAFFGQGTRLTVV.

The chain is built from TRBV19 and TRBJ1-2; 7 bases line up with TRBD1. J was trimmed by 2 bases and V by 4 bases; bases with no gene match: 4. The length of the CDR3 is 14 residues. The germline CDR1 and CDR2 sequences are LNHDA and SQIVND (reference sequence). CDR3 protein: CASSRGQSNYGYTF. CDR3 nucleotides: TGTGCCAGTAGTAGGGGACAGTCAAACTATGGCTACACCTTC.

V gene TRBV3-1 (or the pseudogene TRBV3-2) combines with J gene TRBJ2-7; TRBD2 matches 7 bases. The CDR3 contains 15 residues. Germline V gene sequence: CDR1 LGHDT, CDR2 YNNKEL (reference sequence). V lost 5 bases, J lost 3 bases, and 10 bases stayed unmatched. DNA of the CDR3: TGTGCCAGCAGCTCGGGCCCTAAGCGGGGCTACGAGCAGTACTTC. It specifies CASSSGPKRGYEQYF.

This chain connects TRBV6-2 or TRBV6-3 to TRBJ2-1; no firm D call. This CDR3 spans 15 amino acids. Germline V CDR1 and CDR2: MNHEY, SVGEGT. Trimming shortened V by 4 bases and J by 1 base, and 11 bases separated the two germline ends. CDR3 sequence (DNA): TGTGCCAGCAGTTTACCTCGAGGATCCTACAATGAGCAGTTCTTC. Translating it yields CASSLPRGSYNEQFF.

This clone was seen only once. This chain joins TRBV3-1 (or the pseudogene TRBV3-2) and TRBJ2-1, with D uncertain. V was trimmed by 2 bases and J by 7 bases, leaving 12 bases between them. Germline V gene lookup returns CDR1 LGHDT and CDR2 YNNKEL (reference sequence). The CDR3 length is 14 residues. In DNA, the CDR3 is TGTGCCAGCAGCCAAACGGCCGCTTCGAATGAGCAGTTCTTC. Translated: CASSQTAASNEQFF.

The rearrangement uses TRBV2 and TRBJ1-6; no definite D call. The CDR3 contains 12 residues. CDR1 SNHLY and CDR2 FYNNEI come from the germline V gene. V dropped 7 bases and J dropped 7 bases, with 8 bases sitting between them. CDR3 sequence: CASTRANSPLHF. The DNA for the CDR3 is TGTGCCAGCACCCGGGCCAATTCACCCCTCCACTTT. Variable domain in full (rest from reference TRBV2 and TRBJ1-6): EPEVTQTPSHQVTQMGQEVILRCVPISNHLYFYWYRQILGQKVEFLVSFYNNEISEKSEIFDDQFSVERPDGSNFTLKIRSTKLEDSAMYFCASTRANSPLHFGNGTRLTVT.

This chain connects TRBV5-8 to TRBJ1-4; 10 bases fit TRBD1. Trimming at V came to 1 base and at J to 6 bases, leaving 3 bases not matched to a gene. This CDR3 has 15 residues. Germline V gives CDR1 SGHTS, CDR2 YDEGEE. CDR3 DNA: TGTGCCAGCAGCTTGTGGGGGACAGGGGATGAAAAACTGTTTTTT. The encoded protein is CASSLWGTGDEKLFF.

This clone was seen once. The chain combines TRBV7-9 with TRBJ1-2; 9 nucleotides line up with TRBD1. Germline lookup yields CDR1 SEHNR and CDR2 FQNEAQ (reference sequence). The CDR3 is 16 residues long. J gave up 6 bases and V 5 bases, and 13 bases lay outside the gene matches. The CDR3 DNA follows: TGTGCCAGCAGCAAAGACCTCCCAACAGGGGGCGATGGCTACACCTTC. Protein sequence: CASSKDLPTGGDGYTF.

The rearrangement joins TRBV7-2 to TRBJ1-6; 9 bases map to TRBD1. The CDR3 runs to 15 residues. Trimming at V came to 5 bases and at J to 11 bases, leaving 10 bases not matched to a gene. From germline, CDR1 is SGHTA and CDR2 FQGNSA. CDR3: CASSPPGTGLPPLHF. The CDR3, as DNA: TGTGCCAGCAGCCCCCCCGGGACAGGGTTACCACCCCTCCACTTT.

The rearrangement joins TRBV6-5 to TRBJ1-3; 7 bases are a match to TRBD1. The germline V gene has CDR1 MNHEY and CDR2 SVGAGI. After removal of 7 bases from V and 3 bases from J, the junction contained 6 bases not matched to a gene. The CDR3 contains 14 residues. The CDR3 region is CASKAGTVGNTIYF. The CDR3 nucleotides read TGTGCCAGCAAGGCCGGGACAGTTGGAAACACCATATATTTT.